The entry below describes one T cell receptor (beta chain). What it recognizes is unknown. This sample was taken from a study of response to subunit inactivated influenza vaccine. This CDR3 has 15 residues. V gave up 4 bases and J gave up 2 bases, with 15 bases separating them. Per the germline V gene, CDR1 is LGHNA and CDR2 is YSLEER. TCRdb re-called the RT-PCR reads through MiXCR, storing one row per CDR3 protein. The repertoire holds a few hundred thousand distinct CDR3 sequences, with less than 25% as singletons. Points from the study as a whole: There was a suggestion from the authors that each seasonal influenza vaccination recruits few new T cells.

The chain carries TRBV4-3 and TRBJ2-7; maybe TRBD2 (6 bases). The clonotype comes from a man between 50 and 75 years old who received an inactivated influenza vaccine. The specimen comprised PBMCs from blood, sampled 21 months after vaccination. Written as DNA, the CDR3 is TGCGCCAGCAGCCGCACCGCGGGACCAACCTACGAGCAGTACTTC. Protein product: CASSRTAGPTYEQYF.